Following are 32 T cell receptor beta chains from one sample sequenced in a study of CD8 T cells in Susac syndrome. It was with random hexamers that about 0.45 to 1 ug RNA was reverse transcribed. TCRdb processed the immunoSEQ multiplex PCR reads anew with MiXCR; each CDR3 protein has one entry. The sample shows fewer than 350,000 distinct CDR3 sequences, about 90% of them seen only once. The sequencing sample was made of CD4+ T cells from PBMCs. The receptors were gathered from a human donor with multiple sclerosis.

Turning to this clonotype: The final CDR3 position lacks the conserved phenylalanine or tryptophan, pointing to a likely read error. The genes are TRBV30 and TRBJ2-5; weak D call: TRBD2 (6 bases). The CDR3 spans 13 residues. With 3 bases removed from V and 1 base from J, the gap between germline ends came to 9 bases. Germline values: CDR1 GTSNPN, CDR2 SVGIG (reference sequence). DNA of the CDR3: TGTGCCTGGAGCCCGGGACTCCAAGAGACCCAGTACTCC. Its translation is CAWSPGLQETQYS.

The J gene is TRBJ2-5, the V gene TRBV6-5, with TRBD1 matching over 12 bases. V lost 1 base, J lost 4 bases, and 7 bases stayed unmatched. CDR1 and CDR2 (germline): MNHEY, SVGAGI. The CDR3 has 17 amino acids. DNA for the CDR3: TGTGCCAGCAGTTACTTCACCGGGACAGGGGGCCGAGAGACCCAGTACTTC. Residues: CASSYFTGTGGRETQYF.

This clonotype was detected once. The V gene is TRBV12-3 or TRBV12-4, the J gene TRBJ2-5; D remains ambiguous. V was trimmed by 3 bases and J by 13 bases, leaving 15 bases between them. The CDR3 has 12 amino acids. Here the CDR3 reads CASSFSTGSRYF. DNA of the CDR3: TGTGCCAGCAGTTTTTCCACTGGGTCCCGGTACTTC.

The gene calls are TRBV5-1 and TRBJ2-2; D possibly corresponds to TRBD2 (6 bases). This CDR3 comprises 15 residues. The germline V gene encodes CDR1 SGHRS and CDR2 YFSETQ. Trimming took off 4 bases at V and 6 bases at J, with 16 bases between the two ends. This CDR3 reads CASSKWTTRAGELFF. As DNA, the CDR3 is TGCGCCAGCAGCAAATGGACTACGCGAGCCGGGGAGCTGTTTTTT.

CDR3 sequence reads: CASSRPSGRGDEQYF. The CDR3 DNA sequence: TGCGCCAGCAGCAGGCCTAGCGGGAGAGGCGACGAGCAGTACTTC. This chain uses TRBV5-1 with TRBJ2-7, with 10 positions matching TRBD2. The CDR3 has 15 amino acids. Germline V gene lookup returns CDR1 SGHRS and CDR2 YFSETQ. The J segment lost 5 bases and the V segment lost 4 bases, leaving 9 bases of the junction unmatched.

The chain couples TRBV7-6 to TRBJ2-3; TRBD2 might be the D (6 bases). The CDR3 is made up of 15 amino acids. CDR1 is SGHVS and CDR2 is FNYEAQ in the germline V gene. Trimming stripped 6 bases from V and 1 base from J, with 14 bases between. The CDR3 DNA reads TGTGCCAGCAGGTCGGAGGGAGCCGGCACAGATACGCAGTATTTT. This codes for CASRSEGAGTDTQYF.

The chain uses TRBV18 and TRBJ1-5; 7 bases match TRBD1. The length of the CDR3 is 12 residues. Germline CDR1 and CDR2: KGHSH and LQKENI. The junction had 5 bases not matched to a gene; V was cut back by 8 bases and J by 7 bases. The CDR3 sequence: CASAFRGQPQHF. The CDR3 nucleotides are TGTGCCAGCGCCTTCAGGGGGCAGCCCCAGCATTTT.

This sequence joins TRBV7-8 and TRBJ1-2; perhaps TRBD1 as D (6 bases). The CDR3 loop spans 13 amino acids. The germline CDR1 and CDR2 sequences are SGHVS and FQNEAQ. V shed 5 bases and J shed 4 bases, with 11 bases lying between them. CDR3 loop: CASSRGQSYGYTF. CDR3 coding DNA: TGTGCCAGCAGCCGCGGACAGTCCTATGGCTACACCTTC.

The CDR3 region has the DNA TGTGCCAGCAGCTCCATAGACAGGGACGGAAAAGCTTTCTTT. It yields the protein CASSSIDRDGKAFF. The chain has TRBV7-9 and TRBJ1-1, with 7 bases lining up with TRBD1. The CDR3 sequence is 14 residues long. CDR1 is SEHNR and CDR2 is FQNEAQ in the germline V gene (reference sequence). V was clipped by 4 bases and J by 9 bases; unmatched bases: 11.

The chain couples TRBV3-1 to TRBJ1-6; no firm D call. Germline values: CDR1 LGHDT, CDR2 YNNKEL (reference sequence). Trimming removed 5 bases at V and 0 bases at J, with 11 bases between. This CDR3 is built from 16 residues. CDR3 nucleotides: TGTGCCAGCAGCACCCCGGGAAACTCCTATAATTCACCCCTCCACTTT. Translation: CASSTPGNSYNSPLHF.

This sequence joins TRBV23-1 and TRBJ2-7, with D perhaps TRBD2 (5 bases). TRBV23-1 is an ORF; its function is uncertain. V gave up 0 bases and J gave up 0 bases, with 9 bases separating them. This CDR3 has 15 amino acids. The DNA of the CDR3 is TGCGCCAGCAGTCAATCGGAGCGGTTCTCCTACGAGCAGTACTTC. It specifies CASSQSERFSYEQYF.

The rearrangement uses TRBV9 and TRBJ1-1; no definite D call. V shed 0 bases and J shed 4 bases, with 10 bases lying between them. CDR3 length: 14 residues. Germline CDR1 and CDR2: SGDLS and YYNGEE. The CDR3 sequence is CASSVEKVSTEAFF. CDR3 nucleotide sequence: TGTGCCAGCAGCGTAGAAAAGGTGAGCACTGAAGCTTTCTTT.

The V and J genes are TRBV7-9 and TRBJ1-1, with 9 nucleotides matching TRBD1. CDR1 and CDR2 (germline): SEHNR, FQNEAQ (reference sequence). With 4 bases clipped from V and 0 bases from J, the junction kept 3 bases outside the gene matches. The CDR3 extends over 15 amino acids. CDR3 nucleotide sequence: TGTGCCAGCAGCTCTGGGACAGGGATGAACACTGAAGCTTTCTTT. Translation gives CASSSGTGMNTEAFF.

V gene TRBV5-4 combines with J gene TRBJ2-7, with D possibly being TRBD1 (6 bases). Per the germline V gene, CDR1 is SGHNT and CDR2 is YYREEE (reference sequence). This CDR3 comprises 15 residues. Trimming took off 0 bases at V and 7 bases at J, with 17 bases between the two ends. The DNA of the CDR3 is TGTGCCAGCAGCTTGGAACAGGGACCCCTTTGGGAGCAGTACTTC. It yields the protein CASSLEQGPLWEQYF. The full variable domain, its missing parts supplied by reference TRBV5-4 and TRBJ2-7, is ETGVTQSPTHLIKTRGQQVTLRCSSQSGHNTVSWYQQALGQGPQFIFQYYREEENGRGNFPPRFSGLQFPNYSSELNVNALELDDSALYLCASSLEQGPLWEQYFGPGTRLTVT.

The CDR3 is CASTPVGPEAFF. The CDR3, as DNA: TGCGCCAGCACCCCCGTTGGGCCTGAAGCTTTCTTT. This chain uses TRBV23-1 with TRBJ1-1; no firm D call. TRBV23-1 is designated an ORF whose function remains uncertain. The CDR3 is made up of 12 amino acids. V was clipped by 7 bases and J by 6 bases, with 12 bases between them.

This clonotype has only one observation. This chain connects TRBV3-1 to TRBJ2-7, with 8 nucleotides matching TRBD1. Trimming at V came to 0 bases and at J to 6 bases, leaving 7 bases not matched to a gene. The germline V gene encodes CDR1 LGHDT and CDR2 YNNKEL (reference sequence). CDR3 length: 15 amino acids. DNA for the CDR3: TGTGCCAGCAGCCAAGAAGCCAGGGGGCCTATCGAGCAGTACTTC. Encoded protein: CASSQEARGPIEQYF.

The rearrangement uses TRBV2 and TRBJ2-7, with 8 positions matching TRBD1. After removal of 6 bases from V and 7 bases from J, the junction contained 11 bases not matched to a gene. The CDR3 has 14 amino acids. Germline V gene data show CDR1 as SNHLY and CDR2 as FYNNEI. The CDR3 nucleotides read TGTGCCAGCAGGGTCAGGCAGGGGGCATGGGAGCAGTACTTC. Protein sequence: CASRVRQGAWEQYF.

This clonotype was recorded once. The chain's CDR3 is CASTSTGNYNSPLHF. Here the CDR3 DNA reads TGTGCCAGCACTTCCACAGGGAACTATAATTCACCCCTCCACTTT. V is TRBV25-1 and J is TRBJ1-6; perhaps TRBD1 as D (6 bases). V lost 7 bases, J lost 3 bases, and 13 bases lay in between. CDR1 is MGHDK and CDR2 is SYGVNS in the germline V gene. This CDR3 comprises 15 residues.

The V gene is TRBV20-1, the J gene TRBJ2-1; 7 bases align to TRBD2. Germline-derived CDR1 and CDR2 are DFQATT and SNEGSKA (reference sequence). With V trimmed by 3 bases and J by 7 bases, 9 bases remained unmatched. This CDR3 has 14 amino acids. The CDR3 DNA sequence: TGCAGTGCTAGCCTTGGGACTATTGGGAATGAGCAGTTCTTC. Its translation is CSASLGTIGNEQFF.

The chain uses TRBV7-2 and TRBJ2-5; D perhaps matches TRBD2 (6 bases). V lost 3 bases and J lost 5, with 16 bases in between. The CDR3 totals 15 residues. Germline CDR1 reads SGHTA; CDR2 reads FQGNSA. The CDR3 sequence: CASSFRRGIRETQYF. The DNA of the CDR3 is TGTGCCAGCAGCTTTAGGAGGGGCATTCGGGAGACCCAGTACTTC. The entire variable domain, with the rest obtained from reference TRBV7-2 and TRBJ2-5, is as follows: GAGVSQSPSNKVTEKGKDVELRCDPISGHTALYWYRQSLGQGLEFLIYFQGNSAPDKSGLPSDRFSAERTGGSVSTLTIQRTQQEDSAVYLCASSFRRGIRETQYFGPGTRLLVL.

The rearrangement uses TRBV11-1 and TRBJ2-5; D remains unclear. Germline CDR1 reads SGHAT; CDR2 reads FQDESV (reference sequence). The germline V and J ends were trimmed by 1 base and 5 bases, with 11 bases remaining between them. The CDR3 runs to 14 residues. The CDR3 nucleotides are TGTGCCAGCAGCTTAGTTCCTGAAGGGGAGACCCAGTACTTC. Amino acids: CASSLVPEGETQYF.

This clonotype appeared a single time. The chain employs TRBV7-2 and TRBJ2-3; 8 nucleotides match TRBD2. This CDR3 contains 16 residues. From germline, CDR1 is SGHTA and CDR2 FQGNSA. V lost 0 bases and J lost 5; bases outside the gene matches: 7. The CDR3 loop reads CASSLARGTSVDTQYF. The CDR3 region has the DNA TGTGCCAGCAGCTTAGCGCGTGGGACTAGTGTAGATACGCAGTATTTT.

This chain connects TRBV14 to TRBJ1-1; the D is unclear. The CDR3 totals 13 residues. Germline V gene lookup returns CDR1 SGHDN and CDR2 FVKESK. Trimming removed 3 bases at V and 8 bases at J, with 13 bases between. CDR3 residues: CASSHVAGAEAFF. In nucleotides, the CDR3 is TGTGCCAGCAGCCATGTGGCGGGAGCCGAAGCTTTCTTT.

The chain uses TRBV7-3 and TRBJ1-2; perhaps TRBD1 as D (5 bases). V lost 1 base to trimming and J lost 8 bases, with 11 bases between them. Germline CDR1 is SGHTA and CDR2 is FQGTGA. This CDR3 has 13 amino acids. CDR3 sequence (DNA): TGTGCCAGCAGCTTAAATGGAGGGGAGGGCTACACCTTC. Translating gives CASSLNGGEGYTF.

CDR3 nucleotide sequence: TGTGCCAGCAGCTTAGCTCGAGAATTGGATGAGCAGTTCTTC. Amino acid sequence: CASSLARELDEQFF. The gene calls are TRBV7-2 and TRBJ2-1; no reliable D call. The germline V gene has CDR1 SGHTA and CDR2 FQGNSA. The CDR3 has 14 amino acids. V was trimmed by 0 bases and J by 8 bases, leaving 11 bases between them.

This rearrangement joins TRBV15 to TRBJ2-1; the match to TRBD2 covers 9 bases. The CDR3 consists of 16 residues. Germline CDR1 reads LNHNV; CDR2 reads YYDKDF (reference sequence). The ends lost 2 bases at V and 5 bases at J; junction bases unmatched: 7. The CDR3, as DNA: TGTGCCACCAGCAGATTTGGACTAGCGAAAAACAATGAGCAGTTCTTC. This encodes CATSRFGLAKNNEQFF.

The rearrangement joins TRBV20-1 to TRBJ2-7; D gene ambiguous. Per the germline V gene, CDR1 is DFQATT and CDR2 is SNEGSKA (reference sequence). The CDR3 length is 13 residues. V was pared by 3 bases and J by 0 bases, with 9 bases between. The CDR3 nucleotides read TGCAGTGCTAGGAGACGCAGCTCCTACGAGCAGTACTTC. It translates to CSARRRSSYEQYF.

CDR3 residues: CASSGVRSYTF. In DNA form, the CDR3 reads TGTGCCAGTTCGGGGGTTAGAAGCTACACCTTC. This sequence joins TRBV6-2 or TRBV6-3 and TRBJ1-2; TRBD1 might be the D (5 bases). The CDR3 is 11 amino acids. The germline gives CDR1 MNHEY, CDR2 SVGEGT. Trimming cost V 9 bases and J 9 bases, with 14 bases left between them.

V and J are TRBV24-1 and TRBJ2-2; D might be TRBD2 (6 bases). There are 12 residues in the CDR3. CDR1 and CDR2 from the germline V gene are KGHDR and SFDVKD. The V end lost 9 bases, the J end lost 7 bases, and 11 bases lay between the germline ends. The CDR3 DNA sequence: TGTGCCACCTCCTGGGGGGTCGGGGAGCTGTTTTTT. Translated: CATSWGVGELFF.

The genes are TRBV27 and TRBJ2-7; D is unclear. Trimming took 6 bases from V and 3 from J, leaving 15 bases between them. CDR1 is MNHEY, CDR2 SMNVEV, per germline (reference sequence). The CDR3 totals 14 residues. The CDR3 nucleotides are TGTGCCAGCAGCTCACTGTATCGCCTCTACGAGCAGTACTTC. The encoded protein is CASSSLYRLYEQYF.

This chain links TRBV11-2 with TRBJ2-3; D gene unclear. Germline values: CDR1 SGHAT, CDR2 FQNNGV. The germline V and J ends were trimmed by 5 bases and 6 bases, with 18 bases remaining between them. This CDR3 spans 15 amino acids. The CDR3 DNA reads TGTGCCAGCAGCCGCACCGGACCTGTGGTGGATACGCAGTATTTT. Its protein is CASSRTGPVVDTQYF.

The chain is built from TRBV20-1 and TRBJ2-1; 14 positions agree with TRBD2. In germline, CDR1 is DFQATT, CDR2 SNEGSKA (reference sequence). The CDR3 length is 16 residues. Losses at the gene ends were 6 bases for V and 6 bases for J; bases not matched to a gene: 10. CDR3 DNA: TGCAGTGCCGGGACTAGCGGGAGATCATATTTCAATGAGCAGTTCTTC. This codes for CSAGTSGRSYFNEQFF.